The clone carrying this TCR beta chain was counted once. This sample was taken from a study of technical replicates of blood from a few donors. The table came from immunoSEQ multiplex PCR; TCRdb's copy has only in-frame clones and leaves some out. The sample yields about 79,000 clones, more than 85% seen once. V shed 4 bases and J shed 6 bases, with 25 bases lying between them. The CDR3 is 18 residues long. CDR1 SGHNT and CDR2 YYREEE come from the germline V gene (reference sequence). The specimen sequenced was T cells isolated from PBMCs. The chain combines TRBV5-4 with TRBJ1-4; weak D call: TRBD1 (6 bases). The receptor's source is a human donor in good health. Some clones in this sample may be carry-over from other donors' samples. The CDR3 region is CASSVTVQQGRRYEKLFF. CDR3 bases: TGTGCCAGCAGCGTGACAGTACAACAGGGAAGGCGATATGAAAAACTGTTTTTT.